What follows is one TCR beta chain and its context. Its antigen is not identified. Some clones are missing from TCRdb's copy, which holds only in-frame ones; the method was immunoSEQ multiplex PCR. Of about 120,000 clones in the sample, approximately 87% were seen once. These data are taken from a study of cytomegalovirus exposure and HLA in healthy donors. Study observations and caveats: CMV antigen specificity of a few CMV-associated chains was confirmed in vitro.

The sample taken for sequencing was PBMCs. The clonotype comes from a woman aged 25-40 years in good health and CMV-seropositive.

The CDR3 region is CASNAGGSEQYF. The CDR3 region has the DNA TGTGCCAGTAACGCGGGGGGCAGCGAGCAGTACTTC. The gene calls are TRBV7-9 and TRBJ2-7; 8 positions match TRBD2. V lost 9 bases and J lost 6; bases outside the gene matches: 7. Germline lookup yields CDR1 SEHNR and CDR2 FQNEAQ (reference sequence). The CDR3 totals 12 residues.